Below, 30 T cell receptor beta chains from the same sample are listed, as sequenced in a study of memory CD4+ T cells and cytomegalovirus serostatus. Single viable CD3+CD4+CD8-CD45RO+ cells were sorted as the memory CD4+ T cells. Clones were sequenced by immunoSEQ multiplex PCR, and TCRdb holds only the in-frame ones, with some missing. Of about 92,000 clones in the sample, roughly 80% were seen once. Sequencing was done on a sample of memory CD4+ T cells from blood. These receptors came from an adult in good health and CMV-seropositive.

The chain carries TRBV7-8 and TRBJ2-3; D is unresolved. This CDR3 spans 14 amino acids. CDR1 and CDR2 from the germline V gene are SGHVS and FQNEAQ. Trimming removed 2 bases at V and 3 bases at J, with 9 bases between. The CDR3 bases are TGTGCCAGCAGCTTACTTCCAGAAACAGATACGCAGTATTTT. Protein: CASSLLPETDTQYF.

The rearrangement joins TRBV29-1 to TRBJ1-1; unclear D gene. CDR1 is SQVTM, CDR2 ANQGSEA, per germline. V lost 4 bases and J 0 bases, leaving 9 bases between the germline ends. This CDR3 is 13 amino acids long. CDR3 nucleotides: TGCAGCGTTGTCGGTAGTGTGAACACTGAAGCTTTCTTT. Translating it yields CSVVGSVNTEAFF.

There are a few counts of this clone. The chain employs TRBV5-1 and TRBJ1-2, with D perhaps TRBD1 (5 bases). The CDR3 covers 12 residues. Trimming removed 4 bases from V and 10 bases from J, with 14 bases in between. CDR1 is SGHRS, CDR2 YFSETQ, per germline. CDR3 sequence: CASSPGDSDYTF. The CDR3 DNA reads as TGCGCCAGCAGCCCGGGGGACTCTGACTACACCTTC.

This chain connects TRBV5-1 to TRBJ1-1, with D unclear. Germline V gene sequence: CDR1 SGHRS, CDR2 YFSETQ. V gave up 7 bases and J gave up 7 bases, with 14 bases separating them. The CDR3 has 12 residues. CDR3 sequence reads: CASRLLGYEAFF. The CDR3 DNA sequence: TGCGCCAGCCGCCTGCTGGGGTATGAAGCTTTCTTT.

Only one count was recorded for this clone. The chain combines TRBV6-1 with TRBJ1-5; D perhaps matches TRBD1 (5 bases). CDR1 is MNHNS, CDR2 SASEGT, per germline. This CDR3 region has 15 residues. The germline V and J ends were trimmed by 0 bases and 10 bases, with 16 bases remaining between them. The CDR3 loop reads CASSEAVGGDLPQHF. For the CDR3, the DNA is TGTGCCAGCAGTGAAGCGGTGGGGGGAGACCTCCCCCAGCATTTT.

The chain is built from TRBV6-6 and TRBJ1-5; no definite D call. The V gene's germline CDR1 is MNHNY and CDR2 SVGAGI (reference sequence). CDR3 size: 14 residues. Trimming shortened V by 8 bases and J by 1 base, and 12 bases separated the two germline ends. CDR3 in DNA: TGTGCCAGCTTTAGTACGGCAAGCAATCAGCCCCAGCATTTT. Residues: CASFSTASNQPQHF.

The chain couples TRBV5-8 to TRBJ1-3, with D tentatively TRBD1 (6 bases). The V end was cut by 4 bases, the J end by 0 bases, with 14 bases between. CDR3 length equals 16 residues. Germline CDR1 reads SGHTS; CDR2 reads YDEGEE. The CDR3 here is CASSTRGAGSGNTIYF. The CDR3 nucleotides are TGTGCCAGCAGCACTAGGGGGGCAGGCTCTGGAAACACCATATATTTT.

This chain connects TRBV5-4 to TRBJ2-3; a weak D match, TRBD1 (5 bases). Germline V lookup: CDR1 SGHNT, CDR2 YYREEE (reference sequence). The length of the CDR3 is 16 residues. V was cut by 1 base and J by 2 bases, with 14 bases left in between. The CDR3 DNA reads as TGTGCCAGCAGCTTGCTCAGGGATCAGATCACAGATACGCAGTATTTT. This gives the protein CASSLLRDQITDTQYF.

The rearrangement uses TRBV7-8 and TRBJ2-1, with D perhaps TRBD1 or TRBD2 (5 bases each). The V and J ends lost 5 bases and 7 bases respectively, with 21 bases between them. The CDR3 is 16 amino acids. Germline CDR1 is SGHVS and CDR2 is FQNEAQ. The CDR3 sequence: CASSLREALWGNEQFF. CDR3 in DNA: TGTGCCAGCAGCCTGCGCGAAGCCCTCTGGGGGAATGAGCAGTTCTTC.

The CDR3 region has the DNA TGTGCCAGCAGGCCCCCCACCAGCACCGGGGAGCTGTTTTTT. Protein product: CASRPPTSTGELFF. The gene calls are TRBV25-1 and TRBJ2-2; D gene uncertain. Germline values: CDR1 MGHDK, CDR2 SYGVNS. Trimming removed 6 bases from V and 4 bases from J, with 12 bases in between. CDR3 length: 14 residues.

The chain joins TRBV6-5 to TRBJ2-7; possible D gene TRBD1, 6 bases. CDR3 length: 14 amino acids. V gave up 6 bases and J gave up 2 bases, with 14 bases separating them. In germline, CDR1 is MNHEY, CDR2 SVGAGI. CDR3 bases: TGTGCCAGCAGCCGGACAGTAAATGCCTACGAGCAGTACTTC. It codes for CASSRTVNAYEQYF.

V usage is TRBV28 and J usage is TRBJ2-7, with TRBD2 matching over 13 bases. The CDR3 length is 14 residues. Trimming at V came to 4 bases and at J to 6 bases, leaving 3 bases not matched to a gene. Per germline, CDR1 MDHEN and CDR2 SYDVKM. CDR3 region: CASSSGLAGREQYF. The CDR3 nucleotides read TGTGCCAGCAGTTCGGGACTAGCGGGACGCGAGCAGTACTTC. Full variable domain (outside the CDR3, taken from reference TRBV28 and TRBJ2-7): DVKVTQSSRYLVKRTGEKVFLECVQDMDHENMFWYRQDPGLGLRLIYFSYDVKMKEKGDIPEGYSVSREKKERFSLILESASTNQTSMYLCASSSGLAGREQYFGPGTRLTVT.

The chain is built from TRBV29-1 and TRBJ1-1, with 8 nucleotides matching TRBD1. This CDR3 has 14 residues. Germline V CDR1 and CDR2: SQVTM, ANQGSEA. Trimming removed 4 bases from V and 7 bases from J; junction bases left unmatched: 11. Here the CDR3 reads CSVVVRGRVNEAFF. DNA of the CDR3: TGCAGCGTTGTGGTCAGGGGGCGGGTCAATGAAGCTTTCTTT.

The chain uses TRBV18 and TRBJ2-3; D not certain. CDR1 and CDR2 from the germline V gene are KGHSH and LQKENI. This CDR3 contains 11 residues. V was clipped by 3 bases and J by 5 bases, with 3 bases between them. The CDR3 nucleotides are TGTGCCAGCTCACCGAAAGATACGCAGTATTTT. Protein sequence: CASSPKDTQYF.

The V call is TRBV4-1, the J call TRBJ1-2; D unresolved. CDR1 and CDR2 (germline): MGHRA, YSYEKL. V was shortened by 0 bases and J by 8 bases, with 13 bases between the two germline ends. The CDR3 sequence is 14 residues long. The chain's CDR3 is CASSQELRERGYTF. The DNA of the CDR3 is TGCGCCAGCAGCCAAGAATTAAGGGAACGGGGCTACACCTTC.

This chain joins TRBV14 and TRBJ2-2; the D gene could be TRBD1 or TRBD2 (5 bases each). The CDR3 has 16 residues. CDR1 SGHDN and CDR2 FVKESK come from the germline V gene. V was trimmed by 3 bases and J by 1 base, leaving 12 bases between them. This chain's CDR3 is CASSHKGAGNTGELFF. The CDR3, as DNA: TGTGCCAGCAGCCACAAAGGGGCGGGGAACACCGGGGAGCTGTTTTTT.

The chain couples TRBV4-3 to TRBJ2-1; 11 bases are shared with TRBD2. The CDR3 contains 15 residues. V shed 5 bases and J 9 bases; nucleotides not matched to a gene: 9. Germline lookup yields CDR1 LGHNA and CDR2 YSLEER. The CDR3 reads CASSALAGGPREQFF. The CDR3 DNA follows: TGCGCCAGCAGCGCCTTAGCGGGAGGGCCTCGTGAGCAGTTCTTC.

CDR3: CASSLPGKGAADTQYF. The CDR3 coding sequence is TGTGCCAGCAGCCTCCCGGGAAAGGGGGCGGCAGATACGCAGTATTTT. The V gene is TRBV5-4, the J gene TRBJ2-3, with 7 bases lining up with TRBD1. Looked up from germline, CDR1 is SGHNT and CDR2 is YYREEE (reference sequence). The CDR3 runs 16 residues. Losses at the gene ends were 4 bases for V and 4 bases for J; bases not matched to a gene: 12.

V is TRBV19 and J is TRBJ1-2, with TRBD1 matching over 7 bases. V was clipped by 3 bases and J by 6 bases; unmatched bases: 4. CDR1 and CDR2 from the germline V gene are LNHDA and SQIVND (reference sequence). The CDR3 is 13 residues long. The CDR3 protein is CASSMDRLDGYTF. DNA for the CDR3: TGTGCCAGTAGTATGGACAGGCTTGATGGCTACACCTTC.

The chain has TRBV28 and TRBJ2-7; D remains unclear. V lost 1 base and J lost 3, with 4 bases in between. The CDR3 loop spans 12 amino acids. Germline-derived CDR1 and CDR2 are MDHEN and SYDVKM. CDR3 sequence reads: CASSLLNYEQYF. The CDR3 DNA is TGTGCCAGCAGTTTATTGAACTACGAGCAGTACTTC.

V usage is TRBV6-6 and J usage is TRBJ1-1, with D unclear. Trimming shortened V by 6 bases and J by 5 bases, and 10 bases separated the two germline ends. CDR1 is MNHNY and CDR2 is SVGAGI in the germline V gene (reference sequence). The CDR3 is made up of 12 amino acids. CDR3 DNA sequence: TGTGCCAGCAGCCCCGGCGGGACTGAAGCTTTCTTT. This codes for CASSPGGTEAFF.

This clone occurred once. J is TRBJ1-1 and V is TRBV4-3, with TRBD1 matching 10 bases. This CDR3 spans 15 amino acids. Trimming took 1 base from V and 11 from J; bases not matched to a gene: 10. CDR1 is LGHNA, CDR2 YSLEER, per germline. CDR3: CASSQVGDRGKTAFF. The DNA of the CDR3 is TGCGCCAGCAGCCAAGTAGGGGACAGGGGAAAGACGGCTTTCTTT.

The chain recombines TRBV19 with TRBJ2-7; tentative D call: TRBD2 (6 bases). Trimming cost V 6 bases and J 2 bases, with 17 bases left between them. This CDR3 spans 15 amino acids. From germline, CDR1 is LNHDA and CDR2 SQIVND (reference sequence). CDR3 DNA: TGTGCCAGTAGCATTGGAGGAGGGGTTACCTACGAGCAGTACTTC. It yields the protein CASSIGGGVTYEQYF.

J is TRBJ1-2 and V is TRBV28; no clear D gene. The CDR3 is made up of 13 amino acids. Trimming left V 5 bases short and J 4 bases short, with 11 bases between. The germline gives CDR1 MDHEN, CDR2 SYDVKM. The CDR3 protein is CASSNYLSYGYTF. The CDR3 coding sequence is TGTGCCAGCAGTAACTACCTTAGCTATGGCTACACCTTC.

This clone was recorded at least ten times. The chain employs TRBV7-9 and TRBJ1-2; unclear D gene. The CDR3 consists of 12 residues. Trimming shortened V by 5 bases and J by 5 bases, and 9 bases separated the two germline ends. The V gene's germline CDR1 is SEHNR and CDR2 FQNEAQ (reference sequence). CDR3 in amino acids: CASSRAGYGYTF. The CDR3 DNA reads as TGTGCCAGCAGCCGAGCGGGATATGGCTACACCTTC.

The CDR3 region is CASSPSRNQPQHF. In nucleotides, the CDR3 is TGTGCCAGCAGCCCCTCAAGGAATCAGCCCCAGCATTTT. This chain links TRBV7-3 with TRBJ1-5; D gene ambiguous. V lost 5 bases and J lost 4, with 9 bases in between. The CDR3 spans 13 residues. From germline, CDR1 is SGHTA and CDR2 FQGTGA.

The chain recombines TRBV19 with TRBJ1-4, with 7 positions matching TRBD1. The CDR3 is 16 amino acids. Germline V gene sequence: CDR1 LNHDA, CDR2 SQIVND (reference sequence). V was clipped by 5 bases and J by 0 bases; unmatched bases: 6. The CDR3 reads CASSGAGTATNEKLFF. CDR3 in DNA: TGTGCCAGTAGTGGGGCTGGGACAGCAACTAATGAAAAACTGTTTTTT.

This clone was seen once. The CDR3 protein is CASSLMTNYGYTF. CDR3 DNA sequence: TGTGCCAGCAGTTTGATGACCAACTATGGCTACACCTTC. The genes are TRBV28 and TRBJ1-2; D gene uncertain. With 3 bases removed from V and 2 bases from J, the gap between germline ends came to 7 bases. Germline values: CDR1 MDHEN, CDR2 SYDVKM. The CDR3 runs 13 residues.

The chain couples TRBV11-2 to TRBJ2-1; D call uncertain. Per germline, CDR1 SGHAT and CDR2 FQNNGV. This CDR3 has 12 amino acids. The V and J ends lost 5 bases and 7 bases respectively, with 9 bases between them. The CDR3 sequence is CASSTYGNEQFF. The CDR3 region has the DNA TGTGCCAGCAGCACCTATGGTAATGAGCAGTTCTTC.

This chain connects TRBV7-2 to TRBJ2-7, with D possibly matching TRBD2 (6 bases). This CDR3 has 16 amino acids. Germline CDR1 SGHTA, CDR2 FQGNSA. Trimming removed 3 bases at V and 5 bases at J, with 20 bases between. Here the CDR3 DNA reads TGTGCCAGCAGCTTGGGGTGGGGGACTTTTTCCGACGAGCAGTACTTC. Translating it yields CASSLGWGTFSDEQYF.